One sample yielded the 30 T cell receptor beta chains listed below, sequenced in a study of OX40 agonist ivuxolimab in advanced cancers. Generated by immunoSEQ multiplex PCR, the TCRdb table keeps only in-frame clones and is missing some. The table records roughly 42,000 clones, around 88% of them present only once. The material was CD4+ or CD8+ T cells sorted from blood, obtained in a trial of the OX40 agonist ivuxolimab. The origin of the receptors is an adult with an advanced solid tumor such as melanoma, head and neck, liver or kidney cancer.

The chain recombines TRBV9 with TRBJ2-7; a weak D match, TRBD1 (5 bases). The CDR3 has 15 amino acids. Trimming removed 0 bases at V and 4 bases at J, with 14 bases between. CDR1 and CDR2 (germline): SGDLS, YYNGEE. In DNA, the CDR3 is TGTGCCAGCAGCGTAGCCGAGGCAGGGTGGTACGAGCAGTACTTC. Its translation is CASSVAEAGWYEQYF.

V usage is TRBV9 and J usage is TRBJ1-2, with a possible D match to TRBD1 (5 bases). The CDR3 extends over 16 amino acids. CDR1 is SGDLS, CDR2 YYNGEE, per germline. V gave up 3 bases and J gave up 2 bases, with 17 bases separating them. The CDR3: CASSAFWGLENYGYTF. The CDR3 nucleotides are TGTGCCAGCAGCGCATTTTGGGGACTCGAAAACTATGGCTACACCTTC.

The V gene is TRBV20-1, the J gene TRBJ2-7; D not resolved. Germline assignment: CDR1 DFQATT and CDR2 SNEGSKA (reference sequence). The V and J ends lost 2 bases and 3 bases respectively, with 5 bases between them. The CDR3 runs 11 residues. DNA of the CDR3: TGCAGTGCTAGACAAGTCTACGAGCAGTACTTC. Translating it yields CSARQVYEQYF.

The CDR3, as DNA: TGCGCCAGCAGCCAAGATGCCGGGACTAGCGGTGCAGATACGCAGTATTTT. It specifies CASSQDAGTSGADTQYF. The J gene is TRBJ2-3, the V gene TRBV4-3, with 11 positions matching TRBD2. This CDR3 contains 17 residues. The germline CDR1 and CDR2 sequences are LGHNA and YSLEER. V lost 0 bases, J lost 4 bases, and 6 bases stayed unmatched.

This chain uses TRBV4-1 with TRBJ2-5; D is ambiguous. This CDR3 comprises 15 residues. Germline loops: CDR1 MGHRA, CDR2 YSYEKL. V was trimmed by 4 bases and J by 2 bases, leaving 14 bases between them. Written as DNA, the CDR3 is TGCGCCAGCAGCCGTCGGGCACTTCCACAAGAGACCCAGTACTTC. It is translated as CASSRRALPQETQYF.

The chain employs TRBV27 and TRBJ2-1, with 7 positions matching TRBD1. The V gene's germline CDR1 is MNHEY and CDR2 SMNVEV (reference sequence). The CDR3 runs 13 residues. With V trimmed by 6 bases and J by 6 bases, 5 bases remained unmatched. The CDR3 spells CASSLTGFNEQFF. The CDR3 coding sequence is TGTGCCAGCAGCCTGACAGGGTTCAATGAGCAGTTCTTC.

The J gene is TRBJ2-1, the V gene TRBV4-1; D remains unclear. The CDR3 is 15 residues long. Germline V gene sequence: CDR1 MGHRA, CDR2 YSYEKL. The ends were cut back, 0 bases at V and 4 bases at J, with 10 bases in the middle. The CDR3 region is CASSQDLGGYNEQFF. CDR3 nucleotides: TGCGCCAGCAGCCAAGATCTGGGTGGGTACAATGAGCAGTTCTTC.

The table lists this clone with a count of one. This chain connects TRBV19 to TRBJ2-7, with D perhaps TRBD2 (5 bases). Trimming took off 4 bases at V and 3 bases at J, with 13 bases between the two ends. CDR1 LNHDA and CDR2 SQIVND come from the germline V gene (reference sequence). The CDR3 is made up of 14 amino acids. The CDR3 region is CASSKEGLSYEQYF. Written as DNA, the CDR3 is TGTGCCAGTAGTAAAGAGGGTCTCAGCTACGAGCAGTACTTC.

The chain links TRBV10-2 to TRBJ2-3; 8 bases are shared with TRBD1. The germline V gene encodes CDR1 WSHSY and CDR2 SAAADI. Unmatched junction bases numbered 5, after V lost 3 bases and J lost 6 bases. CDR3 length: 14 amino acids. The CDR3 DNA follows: TGCGCCAGCAGTGATCTCAGGGGGCCTGATACGCAGTATTTT. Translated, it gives CASSDLRGPDTQYF.

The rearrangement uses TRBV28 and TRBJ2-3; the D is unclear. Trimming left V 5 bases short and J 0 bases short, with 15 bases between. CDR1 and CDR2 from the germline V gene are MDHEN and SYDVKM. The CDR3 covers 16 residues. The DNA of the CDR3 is TGTGCCAGCAGTCTTGACACCGTAACTAGCACAGATACGCAGTATTTT. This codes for CASSLDTVTSTDTQYF. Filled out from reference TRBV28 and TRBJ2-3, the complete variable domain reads DVKVTQSSRYLVKRTGEKVFLECVQDMDHENMFWYRQDPGLGLRLIYFSYDVKMKEKGDIPEGYSVSREKKERFSLILESASTNQTSMYLCASSLDTVTSTDTQYFGPGTRLTVL.

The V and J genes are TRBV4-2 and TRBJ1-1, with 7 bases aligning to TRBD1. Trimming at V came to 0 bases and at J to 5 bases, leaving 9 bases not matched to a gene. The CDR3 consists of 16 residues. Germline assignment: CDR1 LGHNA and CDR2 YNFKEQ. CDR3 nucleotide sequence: TGTGCCAGCAGCCAAGAGGAGGGGGCTGGCGATACTGAAGCTTTCTTT. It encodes CASSQEEGAGDTEAFF.

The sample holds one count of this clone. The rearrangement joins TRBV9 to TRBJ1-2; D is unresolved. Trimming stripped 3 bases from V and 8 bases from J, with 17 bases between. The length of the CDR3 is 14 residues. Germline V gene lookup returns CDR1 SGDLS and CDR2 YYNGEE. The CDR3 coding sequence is TGTGCCAGCAGCGGCCCCCAACTATTGGGGGGCTACACCTTC. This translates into CASSGPQLLGGYTF.

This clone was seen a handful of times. Here the CDR3 reads CASSLDRYSTGNEQFF. The CDR3 bases are TGTGCCAGTAGTCTCGACAGATATTCTACGGGAAATGAGCAGTTCTTC. This chain links TRBV19 with TRBJ2-1; D may match TRBD1 or TRBD2 (5 bases each). Germline assignment: CDR1 LNHDA and CDR2 SQIVND (reference sequence). CDR3 length equals 16 residues. V dropped 5 bases and J dropped 7 bases, with 21 bases sitting between them.

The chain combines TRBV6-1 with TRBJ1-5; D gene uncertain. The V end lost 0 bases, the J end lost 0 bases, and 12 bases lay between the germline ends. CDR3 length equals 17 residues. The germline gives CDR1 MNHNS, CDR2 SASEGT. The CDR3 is CASSEAGSAYSNQPQHF. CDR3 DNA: TGTGCCAGCAGTGAAGCGGGGAGCGCATATAGCAATCAGCCCCAGCATTTT.

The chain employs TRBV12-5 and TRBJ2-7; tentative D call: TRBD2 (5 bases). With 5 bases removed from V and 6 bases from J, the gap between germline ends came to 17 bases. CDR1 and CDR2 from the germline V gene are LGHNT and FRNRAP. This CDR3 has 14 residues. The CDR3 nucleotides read TGTGCTAGTGGTCTCCCCGGTTGGAGGTCCGAGCAGTACTTC. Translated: CASGLPGWRSEQYF.

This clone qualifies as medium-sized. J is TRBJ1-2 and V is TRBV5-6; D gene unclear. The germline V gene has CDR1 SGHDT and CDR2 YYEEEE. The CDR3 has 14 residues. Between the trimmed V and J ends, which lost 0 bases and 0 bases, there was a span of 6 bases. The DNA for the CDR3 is TGTGCCAGCAGCTTGGGAGGGTCTAACTATGGCTACACCTTC. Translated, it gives CASSLGGSNYGYTF.

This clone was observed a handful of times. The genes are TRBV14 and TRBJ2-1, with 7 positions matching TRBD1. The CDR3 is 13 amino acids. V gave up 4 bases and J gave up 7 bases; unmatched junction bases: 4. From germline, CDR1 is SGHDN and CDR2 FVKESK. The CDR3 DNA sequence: TGTGCCAGCAGCCCGACAGGGTATAATGAGCAGTTCTTC. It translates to CASSPTGYNEQFF.

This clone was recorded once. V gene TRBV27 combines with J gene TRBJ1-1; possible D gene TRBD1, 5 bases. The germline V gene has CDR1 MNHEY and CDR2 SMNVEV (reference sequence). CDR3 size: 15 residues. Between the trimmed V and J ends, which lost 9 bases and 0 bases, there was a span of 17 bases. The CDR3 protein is CASAKGPIMNTEAFF. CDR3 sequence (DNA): TGTGCCAGTGCCAAGGGACCGATAATGAACACTGAAGCTTTCTTT.

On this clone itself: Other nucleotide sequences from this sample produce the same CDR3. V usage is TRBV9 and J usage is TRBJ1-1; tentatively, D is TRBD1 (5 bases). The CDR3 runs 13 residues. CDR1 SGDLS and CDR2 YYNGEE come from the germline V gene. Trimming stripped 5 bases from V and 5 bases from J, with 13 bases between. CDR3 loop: CASSCPGCTEAFF. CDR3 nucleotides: TGTGCCAGCAGTTGTCCAGGGTGTACTGAAGCTTTCTTT.

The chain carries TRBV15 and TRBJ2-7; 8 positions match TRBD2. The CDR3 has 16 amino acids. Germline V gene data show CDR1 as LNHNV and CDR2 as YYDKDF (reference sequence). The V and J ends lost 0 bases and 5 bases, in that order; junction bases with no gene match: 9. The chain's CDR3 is CATSRDSGAGFHEQYF. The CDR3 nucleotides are TGTGCCACCAGCAGAGATAGCGGGGCAGGGTTCCACGAGCAGTACTTC. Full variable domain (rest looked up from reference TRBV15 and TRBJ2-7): DAMVIQNPRYQVTQFGKPVTLSCSQTLNHNVMYWYQQKSSQAPKLLFHYYDKDFNNEADTPDNFQSRRPNTSFCFLDIRSPGLGDTAMYLCATSRDSGAGFHEQYFGPGTRLTVT.

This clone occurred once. The CDR3 reads CASSPSRRPYEQYF. The DNA for the CDR3 is TGTGCCAGCAGCCCCTCCCGTAGGCCCTACGAGCAGTACTTC. The rearrangement links TRBV7-9 to TRBJ2-7; D call uncertain. V was cut by 5 bases and J by 2 bases, with 13 bases left in between. This CDR3 has 14 amino acids. Germline CDR1 is SEHNR and CDR2 is FQNEAQ (reference sequence).

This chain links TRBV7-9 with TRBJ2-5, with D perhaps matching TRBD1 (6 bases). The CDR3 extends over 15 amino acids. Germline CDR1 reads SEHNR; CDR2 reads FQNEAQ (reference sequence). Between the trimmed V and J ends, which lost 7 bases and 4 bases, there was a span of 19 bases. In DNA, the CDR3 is TGTGCCAGCACCCACCGGGACAACTCTCGAGAGACCCAGTACTTC. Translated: CASTHRDNSRETQYF.

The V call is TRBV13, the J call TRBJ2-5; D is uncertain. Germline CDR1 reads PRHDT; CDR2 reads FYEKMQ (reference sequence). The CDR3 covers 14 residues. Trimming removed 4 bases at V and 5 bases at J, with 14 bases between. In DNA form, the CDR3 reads TGTGCCAGCAGCTCACCGACGATACGGGAGACCCAGTACTTC. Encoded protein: CASSSPTIRETQYF.

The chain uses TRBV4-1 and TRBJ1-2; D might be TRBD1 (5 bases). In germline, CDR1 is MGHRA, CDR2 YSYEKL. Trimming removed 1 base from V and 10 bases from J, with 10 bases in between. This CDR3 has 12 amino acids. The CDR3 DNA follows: TGCGCCAGCAGCCAAGGACAGCATGCCTACACCTTC. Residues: CASSQGQHAYTF.

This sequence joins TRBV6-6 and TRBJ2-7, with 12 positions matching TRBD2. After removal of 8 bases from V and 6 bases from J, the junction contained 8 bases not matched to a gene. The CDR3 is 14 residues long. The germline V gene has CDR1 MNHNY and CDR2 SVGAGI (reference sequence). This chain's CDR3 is CASVRLAGVVEQYF. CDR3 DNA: TGTGCCAGCGTCCGACTAGCGGGAGTAGTCGAGCAGTACTTC.

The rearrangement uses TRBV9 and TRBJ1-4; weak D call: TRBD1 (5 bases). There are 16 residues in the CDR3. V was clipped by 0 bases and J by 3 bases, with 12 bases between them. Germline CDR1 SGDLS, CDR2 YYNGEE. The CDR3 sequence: CASSVASRGPNEKLFF. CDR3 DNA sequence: TGTGCCAGCAGCGTAGCTTCACGGGGCCCTAATGAAAAACTGTTTTTT.

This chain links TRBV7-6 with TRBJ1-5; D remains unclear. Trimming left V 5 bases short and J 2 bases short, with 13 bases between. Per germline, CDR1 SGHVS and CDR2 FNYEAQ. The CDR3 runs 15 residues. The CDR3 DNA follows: TGTGCCAGCAGCCCGTTCCAGGAGGGCAATCAGCCCCAGCATTTT. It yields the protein CASSPFQEGNQPQHF.

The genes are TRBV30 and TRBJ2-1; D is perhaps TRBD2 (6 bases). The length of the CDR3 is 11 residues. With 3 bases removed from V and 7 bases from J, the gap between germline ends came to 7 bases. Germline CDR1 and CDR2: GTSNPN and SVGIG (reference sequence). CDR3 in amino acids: CAWRRGNEQFF. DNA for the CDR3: TGTGCCTGGAGACGGGGGAATGAGCAGTTCTTC.

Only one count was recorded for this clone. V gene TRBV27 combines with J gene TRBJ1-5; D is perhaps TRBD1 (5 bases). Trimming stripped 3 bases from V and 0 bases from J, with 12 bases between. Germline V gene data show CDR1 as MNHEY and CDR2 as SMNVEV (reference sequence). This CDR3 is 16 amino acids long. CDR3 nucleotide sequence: TGTGCCAGCAGTTTGTGGGGGTCGGATAGCAATCAGCCCCAGCATTTT. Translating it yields CASSLWGSDSNQPQHF.

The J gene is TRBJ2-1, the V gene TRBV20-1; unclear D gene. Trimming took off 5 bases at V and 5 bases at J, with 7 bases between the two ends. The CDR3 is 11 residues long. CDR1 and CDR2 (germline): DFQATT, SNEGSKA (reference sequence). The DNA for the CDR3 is TGCAGTGCTCCCCACAACAATGAGCAGTTCTTC. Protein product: CSAPHNNEQFF.